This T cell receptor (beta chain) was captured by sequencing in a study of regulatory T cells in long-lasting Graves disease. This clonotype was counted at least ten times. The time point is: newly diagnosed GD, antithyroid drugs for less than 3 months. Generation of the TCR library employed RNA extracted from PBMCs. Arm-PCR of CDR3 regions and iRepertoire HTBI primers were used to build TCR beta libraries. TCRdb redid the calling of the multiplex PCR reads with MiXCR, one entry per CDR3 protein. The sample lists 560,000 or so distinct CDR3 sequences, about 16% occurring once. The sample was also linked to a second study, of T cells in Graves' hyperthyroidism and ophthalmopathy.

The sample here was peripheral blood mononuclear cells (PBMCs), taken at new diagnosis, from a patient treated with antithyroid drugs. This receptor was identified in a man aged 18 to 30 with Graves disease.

CDR3 sequence reads: CASSLIQVTGTYEQYF. The CDR3 DNA follows: TGTGCCAGTAGTCTCATCCAGGTGACGGGGACCTACGAGCAGTACTTC. The chain employs TRBV19 and TRBJ2-7; D possibly corresponds to TRBD2 (5 bases). The germline CDR1 and CDR2 sequences are LNHDA and SQIVND (reference sequence). This CDR3 comprises 16 residues. Trimming pared 5 bases from V and 2 bases from J, leaving 19 bases between.